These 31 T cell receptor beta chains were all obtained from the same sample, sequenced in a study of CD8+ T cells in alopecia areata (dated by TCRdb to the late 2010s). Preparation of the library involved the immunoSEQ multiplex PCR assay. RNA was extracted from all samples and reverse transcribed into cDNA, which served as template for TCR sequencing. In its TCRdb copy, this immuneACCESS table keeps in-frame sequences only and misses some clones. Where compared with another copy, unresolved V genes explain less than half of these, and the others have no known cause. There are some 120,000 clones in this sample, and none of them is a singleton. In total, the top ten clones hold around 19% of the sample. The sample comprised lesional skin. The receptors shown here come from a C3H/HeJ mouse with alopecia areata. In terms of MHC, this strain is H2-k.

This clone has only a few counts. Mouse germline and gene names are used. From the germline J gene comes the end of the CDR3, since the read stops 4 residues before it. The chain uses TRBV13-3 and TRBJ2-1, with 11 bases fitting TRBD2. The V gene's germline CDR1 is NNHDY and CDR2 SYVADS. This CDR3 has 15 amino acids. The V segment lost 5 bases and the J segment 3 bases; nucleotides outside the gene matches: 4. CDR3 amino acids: CASRTGGDGYAEQFF. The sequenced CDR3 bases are TGTGCCAGCAGGACTGGGGGGGACGGCTATGCT.

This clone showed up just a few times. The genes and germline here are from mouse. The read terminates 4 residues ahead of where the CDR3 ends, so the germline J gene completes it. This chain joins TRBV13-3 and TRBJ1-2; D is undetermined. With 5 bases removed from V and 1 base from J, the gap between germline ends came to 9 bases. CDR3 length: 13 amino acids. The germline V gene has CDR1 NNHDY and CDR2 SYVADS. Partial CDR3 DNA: TGTGCCAGCAGCCCCCAGGAAAACTCC. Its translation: CASSPQENS. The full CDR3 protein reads CASSPQENSDYTF.

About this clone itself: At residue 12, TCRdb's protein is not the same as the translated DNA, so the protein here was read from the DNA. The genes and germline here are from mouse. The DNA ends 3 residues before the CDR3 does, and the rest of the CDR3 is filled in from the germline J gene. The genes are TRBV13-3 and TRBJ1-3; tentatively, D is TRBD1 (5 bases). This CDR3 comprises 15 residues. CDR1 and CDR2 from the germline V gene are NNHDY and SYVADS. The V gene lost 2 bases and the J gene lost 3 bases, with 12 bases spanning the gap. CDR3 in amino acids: CASSEGGGVGNTLYF. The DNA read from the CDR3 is TGTGCCAGCAGTGAGGGGGGGGGTGTTGGAAATACG.

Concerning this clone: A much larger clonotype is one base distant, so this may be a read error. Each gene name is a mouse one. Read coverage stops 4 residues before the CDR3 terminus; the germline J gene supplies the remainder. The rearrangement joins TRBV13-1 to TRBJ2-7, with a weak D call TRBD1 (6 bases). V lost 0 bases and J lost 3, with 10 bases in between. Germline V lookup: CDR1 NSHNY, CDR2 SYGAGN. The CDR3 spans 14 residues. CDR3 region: CASSDAGDIYEQYF. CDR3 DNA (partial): TGTGCCAGCAGTGATGCAGGGGACATCTAT.

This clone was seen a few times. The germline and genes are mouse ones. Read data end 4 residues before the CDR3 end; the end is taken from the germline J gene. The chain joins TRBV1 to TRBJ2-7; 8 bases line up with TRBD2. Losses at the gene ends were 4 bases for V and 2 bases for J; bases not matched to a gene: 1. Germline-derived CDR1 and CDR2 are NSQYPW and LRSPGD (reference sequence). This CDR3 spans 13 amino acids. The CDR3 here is CTCSGGLAYEQYF. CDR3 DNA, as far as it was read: TGCACCTGCAGTGGGGGACTGGCCTAT.

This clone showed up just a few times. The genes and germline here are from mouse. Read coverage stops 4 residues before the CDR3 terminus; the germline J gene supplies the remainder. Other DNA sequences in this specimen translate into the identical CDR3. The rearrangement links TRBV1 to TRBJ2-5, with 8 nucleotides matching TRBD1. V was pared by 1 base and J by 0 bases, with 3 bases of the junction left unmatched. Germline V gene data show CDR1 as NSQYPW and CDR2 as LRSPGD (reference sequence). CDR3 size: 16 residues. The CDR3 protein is CTCSAATGGNQDTQYF. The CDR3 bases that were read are TGCACCTGCAGTGCAGCCACAGGGGGGAACCAAGAC. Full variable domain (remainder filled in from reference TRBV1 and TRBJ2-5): VTLLEQNPRWRLVPRGQAVNLRCILKNSQYPWMSWYQQDLQKQLQWLFTLRSPGDKEVKSLPGADYLATRVTDTELRLQVANMSQGRTLYCTCSAATGGNQDTQYFGPGTRLLVL.

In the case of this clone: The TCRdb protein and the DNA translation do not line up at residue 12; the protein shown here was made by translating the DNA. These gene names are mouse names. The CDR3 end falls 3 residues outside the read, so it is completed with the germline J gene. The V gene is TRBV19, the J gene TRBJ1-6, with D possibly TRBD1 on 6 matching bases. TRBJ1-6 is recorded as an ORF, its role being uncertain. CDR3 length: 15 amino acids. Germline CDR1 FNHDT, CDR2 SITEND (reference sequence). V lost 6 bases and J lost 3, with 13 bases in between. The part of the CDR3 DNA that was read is TGTGCCAGCACTGGGGGGCAGGGCTATAATTCGCCC. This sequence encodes CASTGGQGYNSP. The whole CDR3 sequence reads CASTGGQGYNSPLYF.

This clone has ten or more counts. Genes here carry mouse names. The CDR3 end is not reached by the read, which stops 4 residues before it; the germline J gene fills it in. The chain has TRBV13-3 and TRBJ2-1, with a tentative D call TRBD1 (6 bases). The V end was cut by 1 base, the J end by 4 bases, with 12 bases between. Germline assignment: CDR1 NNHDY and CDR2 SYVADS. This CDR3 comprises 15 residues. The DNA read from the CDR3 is TGTGCCAGCAGTGATTGGGCAGGGGAATATGCT. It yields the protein CASSDWAGEYA. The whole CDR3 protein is CASSDWAGEYAEQFF.

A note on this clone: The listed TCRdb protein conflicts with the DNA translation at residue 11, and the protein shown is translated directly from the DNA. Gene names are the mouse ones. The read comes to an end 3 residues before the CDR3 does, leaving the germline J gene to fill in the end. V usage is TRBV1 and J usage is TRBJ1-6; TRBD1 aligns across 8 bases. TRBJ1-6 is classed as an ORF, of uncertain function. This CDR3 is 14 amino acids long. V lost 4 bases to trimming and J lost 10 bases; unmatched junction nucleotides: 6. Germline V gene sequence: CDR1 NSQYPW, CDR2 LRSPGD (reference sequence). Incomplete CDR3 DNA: TGCACCTGCAGTGAGACAGGGGAGGGGTCGCCC. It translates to CTCSETGEGSP. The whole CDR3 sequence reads CTCSETGEGSPLYF.

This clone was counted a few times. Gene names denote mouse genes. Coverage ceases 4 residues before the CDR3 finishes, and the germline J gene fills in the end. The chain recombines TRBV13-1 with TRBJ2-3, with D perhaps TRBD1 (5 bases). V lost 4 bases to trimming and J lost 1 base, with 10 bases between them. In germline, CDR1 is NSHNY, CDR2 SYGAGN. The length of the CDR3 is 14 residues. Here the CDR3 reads CASSTLGGAETLYF. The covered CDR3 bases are TGTGCCAGCAGTACTCTAGGGGGTGCAGAA.

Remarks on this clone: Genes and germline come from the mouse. CDR3 protein: CASSESGSDYTF. CDR3 DNA (partial): TGTGCCAGCAGTGAAAGTGGGTCC. The chain recombines TRBV13-3 with TRBJ1-2, with D unclear. From the germline J gene comes the end of the CDR3, since the read stops 4 residues before it. The CDR3 is made up of 12 amino acids. Germline CDR1 is NNHDY and CDR2 is SYVADS.

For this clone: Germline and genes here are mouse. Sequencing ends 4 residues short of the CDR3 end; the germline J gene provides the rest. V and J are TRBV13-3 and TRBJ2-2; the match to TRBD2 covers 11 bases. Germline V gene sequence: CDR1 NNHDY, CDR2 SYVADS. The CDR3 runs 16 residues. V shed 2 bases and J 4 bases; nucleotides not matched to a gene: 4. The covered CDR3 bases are TGTGCCAGCAGTGAAAGACTGGGGGGGGCCACCGGG. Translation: CASSERLGGATG. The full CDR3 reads CASSERLGGATGQLYF.

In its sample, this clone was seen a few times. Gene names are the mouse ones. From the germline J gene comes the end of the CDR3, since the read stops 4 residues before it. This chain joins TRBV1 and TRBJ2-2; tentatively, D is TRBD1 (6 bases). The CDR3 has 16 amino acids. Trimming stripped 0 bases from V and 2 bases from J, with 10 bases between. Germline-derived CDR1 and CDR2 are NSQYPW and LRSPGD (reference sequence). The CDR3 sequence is CTCSADRGHNTGQLYF. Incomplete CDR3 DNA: TGCACCTGCAGTGCAGATCGGGGACATAACACCGGG.

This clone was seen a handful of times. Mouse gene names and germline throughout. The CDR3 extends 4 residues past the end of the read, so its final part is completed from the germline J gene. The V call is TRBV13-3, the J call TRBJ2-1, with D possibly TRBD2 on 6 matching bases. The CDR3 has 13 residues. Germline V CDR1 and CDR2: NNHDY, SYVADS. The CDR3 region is CASSAGGGAEQFF. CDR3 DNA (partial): TGTGCCAGCAGTGCGGGGGGAGGGGCT.

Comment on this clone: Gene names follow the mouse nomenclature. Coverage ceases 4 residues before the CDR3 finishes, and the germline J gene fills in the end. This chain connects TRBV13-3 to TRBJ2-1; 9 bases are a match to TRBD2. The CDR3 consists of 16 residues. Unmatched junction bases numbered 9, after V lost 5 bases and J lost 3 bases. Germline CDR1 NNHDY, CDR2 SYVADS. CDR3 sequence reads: CASRQLGGPLYAEQFF. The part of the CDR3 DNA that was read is TGTGCCAGCAGGCAACTGGGGGGCCCACTCTATGCT.

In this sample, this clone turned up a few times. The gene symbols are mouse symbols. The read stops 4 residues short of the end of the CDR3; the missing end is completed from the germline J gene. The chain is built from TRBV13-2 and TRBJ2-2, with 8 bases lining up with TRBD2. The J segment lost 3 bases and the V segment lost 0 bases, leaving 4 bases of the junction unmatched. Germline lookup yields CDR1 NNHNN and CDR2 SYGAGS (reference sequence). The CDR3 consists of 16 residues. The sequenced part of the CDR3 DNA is TGTGCCAGCGGTGATGCGGGGGGGCGCGACACCGGG. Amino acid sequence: CASGDAGGRDTG. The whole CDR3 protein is CASGDAGGRDTGQLYF.

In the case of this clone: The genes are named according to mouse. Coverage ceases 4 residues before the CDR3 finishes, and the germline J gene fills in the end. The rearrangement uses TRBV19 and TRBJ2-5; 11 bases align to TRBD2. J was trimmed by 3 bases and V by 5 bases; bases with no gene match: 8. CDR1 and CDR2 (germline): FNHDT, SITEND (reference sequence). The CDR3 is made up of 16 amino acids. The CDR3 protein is CASSPLRDWGQDTQYF. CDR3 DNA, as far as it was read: TGTGCCAGCAGCCCCCTCCGGGACTGGGGGCAAGAC.

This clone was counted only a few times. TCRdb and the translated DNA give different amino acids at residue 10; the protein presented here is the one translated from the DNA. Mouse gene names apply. The part of the CDR3 DNA that was read is TGTGCCAGGGGACAGGGGGCTGGAAATACG. Protein sequence: CARGQGAGNT. The whole CDR3 sequence reads CARGQGAGNTLYF. The chain carries TRBV19 and TRBJ1-3, with TRBD1 identical over 11 bases. The CDR3 end is not reached by the read, which stops 3 residues before it; the germline J gene fills it in. This CDR3 has 13 residues. V shed 8 bases and J 2 bases; nucleotides not matched to a gene: 0. Looked up from germline, CDR1 is FNHDT and CDR2 is SITEND (reference sequence).

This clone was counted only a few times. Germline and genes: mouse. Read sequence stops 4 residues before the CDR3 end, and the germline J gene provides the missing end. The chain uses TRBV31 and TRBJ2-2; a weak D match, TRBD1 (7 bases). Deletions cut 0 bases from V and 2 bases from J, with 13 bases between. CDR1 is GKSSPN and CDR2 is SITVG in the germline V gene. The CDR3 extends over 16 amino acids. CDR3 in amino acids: CAWSLKGALNTGQLYF. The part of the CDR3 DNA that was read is TGTGCCTGGAGTCTAAAGGGGGCGTTGAACACCGGG.

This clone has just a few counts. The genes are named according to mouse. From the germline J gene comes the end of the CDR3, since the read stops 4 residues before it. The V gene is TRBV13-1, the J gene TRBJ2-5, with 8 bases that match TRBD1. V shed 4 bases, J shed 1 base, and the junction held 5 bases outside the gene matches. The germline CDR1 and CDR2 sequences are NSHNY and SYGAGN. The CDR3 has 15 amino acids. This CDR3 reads CASSPGQGDQDTQYF. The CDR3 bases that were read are TGTGCCAGCAGTCCTGGACAGGGTGACCAAGAC.

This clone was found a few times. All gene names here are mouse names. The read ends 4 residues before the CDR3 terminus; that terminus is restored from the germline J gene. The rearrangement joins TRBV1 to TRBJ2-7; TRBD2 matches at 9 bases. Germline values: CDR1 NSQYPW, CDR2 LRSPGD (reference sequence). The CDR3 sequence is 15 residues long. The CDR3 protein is CTCSAVRDWEYEQYF. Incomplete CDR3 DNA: TGCACCTGCAGTGCAGTCAGGGACTGGGAGTAT. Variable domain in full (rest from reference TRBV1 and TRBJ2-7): VTLLEQNPRWRLVPRGQAVNLRCILKNSQYPWMSWYQQDLQKQLQWLFTLRSPGDKEVKSLPGADYLATRVTDTELRLQVANMSQGRTLYCTCSAVRDWEYEQYFGPGTRLTVL.

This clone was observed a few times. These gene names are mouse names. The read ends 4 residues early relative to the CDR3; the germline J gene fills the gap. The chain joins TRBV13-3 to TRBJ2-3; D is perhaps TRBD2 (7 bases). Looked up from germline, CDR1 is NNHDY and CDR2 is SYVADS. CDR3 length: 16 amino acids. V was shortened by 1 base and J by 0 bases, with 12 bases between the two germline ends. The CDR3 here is CASSDRGATSAETLYF. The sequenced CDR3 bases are TGTGCCAGCAGTGATAGGGGGGCCACTAGTGCAGAA.

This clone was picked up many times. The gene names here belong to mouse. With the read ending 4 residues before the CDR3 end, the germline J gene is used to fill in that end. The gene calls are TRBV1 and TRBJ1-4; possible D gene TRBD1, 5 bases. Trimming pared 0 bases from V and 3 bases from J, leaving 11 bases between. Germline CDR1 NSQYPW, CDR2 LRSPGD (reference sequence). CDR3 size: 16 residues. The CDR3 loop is CTCSADLAGPNERLFF. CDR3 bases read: TGCACCTGCAGTGCAGATCTGGCAGGGCCCAACGAA.

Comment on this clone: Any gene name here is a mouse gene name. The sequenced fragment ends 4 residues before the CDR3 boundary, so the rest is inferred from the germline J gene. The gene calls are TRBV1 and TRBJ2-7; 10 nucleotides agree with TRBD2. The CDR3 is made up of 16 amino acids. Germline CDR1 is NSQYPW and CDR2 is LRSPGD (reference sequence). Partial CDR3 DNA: TGCACCTGCAGTGCAGATGGGGACTGGGGCCCGTAT. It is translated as CTCSADGDWGPY. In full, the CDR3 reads CTCSADGDWGPYEQYF.

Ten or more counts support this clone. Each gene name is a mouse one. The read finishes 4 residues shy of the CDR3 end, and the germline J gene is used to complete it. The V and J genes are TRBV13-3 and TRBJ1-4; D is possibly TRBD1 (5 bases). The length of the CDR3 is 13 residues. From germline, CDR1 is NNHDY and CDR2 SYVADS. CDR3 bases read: TGTGCCAGCAGTGACAGGGAGAGCGAA. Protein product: CASSDRESE. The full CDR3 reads CASSDRESERLFF.

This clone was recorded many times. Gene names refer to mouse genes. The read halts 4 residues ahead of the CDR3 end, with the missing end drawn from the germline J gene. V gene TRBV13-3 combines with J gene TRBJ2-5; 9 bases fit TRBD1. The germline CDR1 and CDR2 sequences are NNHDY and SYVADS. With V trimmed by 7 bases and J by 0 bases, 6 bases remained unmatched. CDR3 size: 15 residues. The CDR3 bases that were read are TGTGCCAGCGGGGACAGGGAGGGGAACCAAGAC. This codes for CASGDREGNQD. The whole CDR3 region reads CASGDREGNQDTQYF.

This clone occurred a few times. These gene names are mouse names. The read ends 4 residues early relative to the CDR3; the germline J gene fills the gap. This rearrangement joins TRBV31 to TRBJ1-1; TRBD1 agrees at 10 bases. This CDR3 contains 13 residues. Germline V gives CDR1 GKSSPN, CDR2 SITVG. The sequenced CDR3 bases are TGTGCCTGGAGTCTAGGGACAGGGGTA. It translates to CAWSLGTGV. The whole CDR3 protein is CAWSLGTGVEVFF.

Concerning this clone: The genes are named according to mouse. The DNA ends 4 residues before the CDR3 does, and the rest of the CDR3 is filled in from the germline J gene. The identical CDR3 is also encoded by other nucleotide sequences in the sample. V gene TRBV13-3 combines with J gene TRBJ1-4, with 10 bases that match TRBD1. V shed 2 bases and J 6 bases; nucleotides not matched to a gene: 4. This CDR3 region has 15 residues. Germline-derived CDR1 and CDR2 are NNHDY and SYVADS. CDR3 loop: CASSERDRGHERLFF. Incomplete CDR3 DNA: TGTGCCAGCAGTGAGAGGGACAGGGGTCACGAA.

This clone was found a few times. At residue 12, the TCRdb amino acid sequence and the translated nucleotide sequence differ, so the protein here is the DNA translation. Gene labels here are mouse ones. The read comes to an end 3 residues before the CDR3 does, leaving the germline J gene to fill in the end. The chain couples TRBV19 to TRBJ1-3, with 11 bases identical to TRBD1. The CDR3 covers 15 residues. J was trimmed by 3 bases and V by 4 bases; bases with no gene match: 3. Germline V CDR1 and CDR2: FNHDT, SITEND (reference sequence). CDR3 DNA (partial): TGTGCCAGCAGTCCGGACAGGGGGCTTGGAAATACG. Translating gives CASSPDRGLGNT. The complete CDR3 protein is CASSPDRGLGNTLYF.

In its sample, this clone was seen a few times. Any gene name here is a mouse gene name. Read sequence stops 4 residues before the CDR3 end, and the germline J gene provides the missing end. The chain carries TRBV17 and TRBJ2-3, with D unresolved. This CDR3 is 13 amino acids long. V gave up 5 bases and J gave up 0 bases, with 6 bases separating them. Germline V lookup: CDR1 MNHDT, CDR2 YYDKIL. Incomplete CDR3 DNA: TGTGCTAGCAGTCCAGTTAGTGCAGAA. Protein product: CASSPVSAE. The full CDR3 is CASSPVSAETLYF.

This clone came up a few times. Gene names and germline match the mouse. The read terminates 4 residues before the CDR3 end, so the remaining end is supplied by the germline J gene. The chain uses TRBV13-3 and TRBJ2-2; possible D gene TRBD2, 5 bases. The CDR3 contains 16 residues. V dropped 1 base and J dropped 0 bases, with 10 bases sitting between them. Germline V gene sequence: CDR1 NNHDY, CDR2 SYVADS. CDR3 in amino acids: CASSDFGWANTGQLYF. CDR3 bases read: TGTGCCAGCAGTGATTTTGGCTGGGCAAACACCGGG.